This T cell receptor beta chain was documented in a study of cytomegalovirus exposure and HLA in healthy donors (dated by TCRdb to the late 2010s). About the investigation overall: An earlier analysis of approximately 640 of the donors reported roughly 300 Gb of sequence data and 120 million or so unique TCR beta sequences from about 180 million T cells. Approximately 300 gigabases of sequencing data and 70 million to 95 million unique TCR sequences made up an early release that covered approximately 620 HLA-typed donors. Of the roughly 400 genotyped donors, more than 75% were placed in the genetic ancestry cluster associated with self-reported Caucasian donors. The study was designed to test whether signatures of past pathogen exposure could be identified by cataloging public T cell receptors. The T cell repertoires of roughly 660 subjects were profiled by immunosequencing and related to cytomegalovirus serostatus. Besides the first cohort of hundreds of subjects, a separate validation cohort made up of 120 or so different subjects was used. High-throughput TCR immunosequencing, statistical association of individual TCRs with disease status, and machine learning were combined to predict cytomegalovirus infection status. In a later analysis, previously published TCR beta repertoires from about 670 donors were re-analyzed and high-resolution HLA genotyping was added so that TCR occurrence patterns could be studied. The later analysis used no new phenotypic data to find candidate immune exposures, relying instead on TCR beta sequences and their occurrence across donors. In an earlier analysis of 587 of the donors, high-throughput TCR beta sequencing was used to judge whether each TCR beta V gene segment behaved as functional or pseudogenic. Donor age, sex, ethnicity and CMV serostatus were collected together with the repertoire data. Genome-wide SNP genotypes for about three fifths of the roughly 670 donors were used in a later genetic analysis, which treated that subset as a discovery cohort. All discovery cohort repertoires had been generated on a single sequencing platform. HLA typing included class I and class II loci at four-digit resolution. The number of typed donors differed by locus: 629-630 for A, B, C, DRB1 and DQB1; 522 for DQA1; fewer than 610 for DPA1; and some 430 for DPB1. About five DR-DQ haplotypes were treated as single units for association and clustering because of strong linkage in the cohort. Among 300 to 450 genotyped donors of the cohort, an average of around 240,000 unique TCR beta nucleotide sequences were sequenced per donor, roughly 20% of them non-productive.

As to this clone: Its antigen is not yet known.

The receptor library was made with the immunoSEQ multiplex PCR assay. A mixture of 60 forward primers for TCR Vbeta segments and 13 reverse primers for TCR Jbeta segments was used in the multiplex PCR. A multiplex PCR assay on genomic DNA amplified the CDR3 region of rearranged TCR beta genes. On the Illumina HiSeq System, the amplified TCR beta libraries were sequenced as 87-base-pair reads. Turning to the authors' computational methods: Across the roughly 700 repertoires, a later analysis counted 75 million to 90 million unique TCR beta chains, roughly 11 million of which were shared by at least two donors. To remove PCR and sequencing errors, raw reads were error-corrected and collapsed into unique sequences using a nearest-neighbor algorithm that merged closely related sequences. CDR3 sequences were aligned to IMGT reference sequences to assign V, D and J gene segments. For a sequence to be retained, at least a six-nucleotide match to both a V gene segment and a J gene segment was required. Rearrangements were classified as productive when the CDR3 lacked stop codons and remained in frame with V and J, and all other rearrangements were classified as non-productive. CDR3 was defined by IMGT convention, running from the second conserved V-encoded cysteine to the conserved J-encoded phenylalanine. The earlier analysis of 500 to 600 of the donors excluded sequences that lacked an unambiguous match to a single V gene segment. An earlier analysis of some 500 of the donors classified V segments as functional when productive rearrangements were above 56.7% and as segregating when the standard deviation between donors was above 5%. A statistical classification framework was built to diagnose cytomegalovirus status from the catalog of TCR beta chain sequences. In a later analysis, V and J genes were assigned by comparing TCR nucleotide sequences against IMGT/GENE-DB human TR gene sequences. The TCRdist pipeline was used in a later analysis to assign CDR3 sequences and most-parsimonious VDJ recombination scenarios. A later analysis defined each TCR beta chain by its CDR3 amino acid sequence plus V-gene family, and excluded reads lacking a unique V-gene family. As a way to deal with suspected cross-contamination and a sequencing artifact, a later analysis dropped 450 to 700 nucleotide sequences that were highly shared and had low generation probability. For each public chain, a later analysis derived a clonal expansion index from normalized ranks of inferred template counts within each repertoire. A later analysis computed generation probabilities with a VDJ recombination model fitted to out-of-frame rearrangements, and checked the results against IGoR. Hypergeometric tests were used in a later analysis to score TCR-TCR, TCR-HLA and TCR-CMV co-occurrence, with a repertoire-size bias correction applied to the TCR pairs. To estimate false discovery rates, a later analysis permuted the HLA or CMV assignments 20 times. In a later analysis, co-occurring TCRs were grouped with DBSCAN, and TCRdist sequence similarity was added when clustering was performed within HLA-allele-positive subsets. Repertoires with fewer than 30,000 or more than 120,000 public chains were left out of co-occurrence clustering, as were about five repertoires with anomalous nucleotide sharing. This immuneACCESS table, as held by TCRdb, lists in-frame sequences with V and J called but not all clones. Of the missing ones, under half trace to an unresolved V gene in checked studies; the others have no known cause. V and J calls and clone size follow that table, whereas D and trimming were derived from the DNA. The sample table on file contains 45,000 to 60,000 clones. The ten largest clones capture about a sixth of the sample.

In total, roughly 670 healthy bone marrow donors made up the cohort. Cohort members were all nominally healthy when sampled, although unrecorded immune exposures were likely present. The donor was CMV seronegative and was included in the group of over 300 seronegative cohort members. A peripheral blood sample was collected from each donor, and TCR beta sequencing was performed on peripheral blood mononuclear cells. Genomic DNA was extracted from the blood cell samples with the Qiagen DNeasy Blood Extraction Kit. The CDR3 contains 13 residues, cysteine and phenylalanine counted. The sequence is cut down to CDR3 DNA, 39 bases in frame from base 1. V is reduced by 6 bases and J by 0 bases, leaving a spacing of 9 bases between them. As encoded in the germline V gene, CDR1 is SGHDT while CDR2 is YYEEEE. Study-wide conclusions, independent of this receptor: Some IMGT-functional V segments, including TRBV6-2 and TRBV6-3, could not be told apart with the 87-base-pair reads, so those segments were excluded. In vitro tests confirmed that a few of the cytomegalovirus-associated TCR beta chains recognize cytomegalovirus antigens. Because some donors lacked HLA typing at each locus, the association tests relied only on the typed subset. Roughly uniform sequencing depth across donors was assumed in presence/absence analyses, although this assumption may not hold. CMV serostatus was the only immune exposure information available for the cohort. In an earlier analysis of around 600 of the donors, most TCR beta V segments were observed in productive rearrangements about 90% or about 30% of the time, broadly matching IMGT annotations. Over 15 rarely observed V segments, including chromosome 9 orphons, were excluded from the earlier analysis of a few hundred of the donors because counts were too low. Strong co-occurrence of HLA alleles, especially DR and DQ, made assigning TCR associations to individual alleles difficult. A later analysis reported that several top co-occurrence clusters appeared linked to parvovirus B19, influenza, CMV and Epstein-Barr virus. Correlated functional status among segregating V segments might be attributable to linkage disequilibrium, but an unknown experimental factor could not be ruled out. A group of highly shared sequence variants was considered likely to be a technical artifact of the sequencing pipeline. In a later analysis, HLA-associated TCR beta chains were found to be more clonally expanded and to have lower generation probabilities than equally common non-associated chains. It was suggested by the authors that the approach could potentially be generalized to other disease states and immunological phenotypes. According to a later genetic analysis, donors in an Asian-associated ancestry cluster had fewer N-insertions in productive TCRs than the approximately 670-donor mean. In a later analysis, around 17,000 TCR beta sequences were associated with specific HLA alleles at a false discovery rate of 0.05. This cohort had only TCR beta chains sequenced, and the lack of alpha or paired-chain data limited which features could be detected. The classifier was reported to diagnose cytomegalovirus status with high specificity and sensitivity in both the original and validation cohorts. An association between a missense DCLRE1C variant and V-gene and J-gene trimming of TCR beta chains was found in a later genetic analysis and replicated in an independent cohort. The study gave a list of under 200 TCR beta chains associated with cytomegalovirus. Most CMV-associated TCR beta chains appeared to be HLA-restricted in a later analysis, and the HLA associations seemed to be driven largely by CMV exposure. A further reported finding was that TCR beta sequences accurately predicted the HLA-A and HLA-B alleles for most subjects in the first cohort. In a later analysis, the rate of TCR association differed among HLA loci, with DRB1 alleles having the most associated TCRs and HLA-C alleles having the fewest. Most TCR sequences were observed very rarely across donors, whereas some public TCRs were present in many individuals.

Sequenced sample: PBMCs. This TCR was sampled from a male donor in good health and CMV-seronegative. Rearrangement joined TRBV5-6 to TRBJ1-1, with no reliable assignment of the D segment. In nucleotide form, the sequence is TGTGCCAGCACCGCGCGATTGAACACTGAAGCTTTCTTT. It is translated as CASTARLNTEAFF.